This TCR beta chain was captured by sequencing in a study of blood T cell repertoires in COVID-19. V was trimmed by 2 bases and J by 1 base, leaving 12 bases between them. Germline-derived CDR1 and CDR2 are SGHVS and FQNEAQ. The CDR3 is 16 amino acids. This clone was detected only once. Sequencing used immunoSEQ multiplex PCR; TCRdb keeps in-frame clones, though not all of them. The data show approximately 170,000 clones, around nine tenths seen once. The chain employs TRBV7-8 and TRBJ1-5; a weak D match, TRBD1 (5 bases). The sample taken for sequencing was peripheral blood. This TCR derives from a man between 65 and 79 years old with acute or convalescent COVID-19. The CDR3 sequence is CASSLLPGLSNQPQHF. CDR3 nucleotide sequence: TGTGCCAGCAGCTTATTACCGGGACTAAGCAATCAGCCCCAGCATTTT.